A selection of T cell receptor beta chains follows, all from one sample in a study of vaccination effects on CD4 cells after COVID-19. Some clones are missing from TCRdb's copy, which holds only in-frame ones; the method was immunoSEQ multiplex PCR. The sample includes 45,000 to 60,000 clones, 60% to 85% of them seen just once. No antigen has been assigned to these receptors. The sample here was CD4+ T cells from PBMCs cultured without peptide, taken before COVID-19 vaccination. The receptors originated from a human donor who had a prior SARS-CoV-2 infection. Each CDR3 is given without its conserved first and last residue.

cdr3_aa: ASSAGGAYNEQF
cdr3_length: 12
v_call: TRBV11-3
j_call: TRBJ2-1

cdr3_aa: AWTSGRRQY
cdr3_length: 9
v_call: TRBV30
j_call: TRBJ2-7

cdr3_aa: SVLASWVNEQF
cdr3_length: 11
v_call: TRBV29-1
j_call: TRBJ2-1

cdr3_aa: ASSPPNLNIQY
cdr3_length: 11
v_call: TRBV12-3/TRBV12-4
j_call: TRBJ2-4

cdr3_aa: ASSEYPRVSQETQY
cdr3_length: 14
v_call: TRBV6-1
j_call: TRBJ2-5

cdr3_aa: ASSQYNEQF
cdr3_length: 9
v_call: TRBV4-1
j_call: TRBJ2-1

cdr3_aa: ATSSSRDRADGELF
cdr3_length: 14
v_call: TRBV15
j_call: TRBJ2-2

cdr3_aa: ASSFGSSYNSPLH
cdr3_length: 13
v_call: TRBV27
j_call: TRBJ1-6

cdr3_aa: ASINQGASDTQY
cdr3_length: 12
v_call: TRBV25-1
j_call: TRBJ2-3

cdr3_aa: ASRRRGLAEGSYEQY
cdr3_length: 15
v_call: TRBV7-2
j_call: TRBJ2-7

cdr3_aa: ASSDGYTQY
cdr3_length: 9
v_call: TRBV2
j_call: TRBJ2-3

cdr3_aa: ASSEGVYEQY
cdr3_length: 10
v_call: TRBV2
j_call: TRBJ2-7

cdr3_aa: ASMYTTGTGEAF
cdr3_length: 12
v_call: TRBV6-6
j_call: TRBJ1-1

cdr3_aa: ASSQGRVREKLF
cdr3_length: 12
v_call: TRBV4-1
j_call: TRBJ1-4

cdr3_aa: ASSLLGGNEKLF
cdr3_length: 12
v_call: TRBV7-2
j_call: TRBJ1-4

cdr3_aa: ASSLIAPRSSYNSPLH
cdr3_length: 16
v_call: TRBV11-3
j_call: TRBJ1-6

cdr3_aa: ASSPLQYNEQF
cdr3_length: 11
v_call: TRBV11-2
j_call: TRBJ2-1

cdr3_aa: ASTPVGGNYGYT
cdr3_length: 12
v_call: TRBV19
j_call: TRBJ1-2

cdr3_aa: SVGDYYNEQF
cdr3_length: 10
v_call: TRBV29-1
j_call: TRBJ2-1

cdr3_aa: ASSPIATGQGGNTIY
cdr3_length: 15
v_call: TRBV18
j_call: TRBJ1-3

cdr3_aa: ASSKVFSKGLAGDNEQF
cdr3_length: 17
v_call: TRBV21-1
j_call: TRBJ2-1

cdr3_aa: ASSRGLGYEQY
cdr3_length: 11
v_call: TRBV7-9
j_call: TRBJ2-7

cdr3_aa: ASSFTGTDEKLF
cdr3_length: 12
v_call: TRBV7-9
j_call: TRBJ1-4

cdr3_aa: ASSFQATQY
cdr3_length: 9
v_call: TRBV12-3/TRBV12-4
j_call: TRBJ2-3